One and the same sample provided the 25 T cell receptor beta chains below, sequenced in a study of shared clonotypes between healthy human individuals. Naive CD8 cells lacked CD45RO, underwent positive selection for CCR7 and left out terminally differentiated effector memory CD45RA+ cells. Sequenced by immunoSEQ multiplex PCR; TCRdb stores in-frame clones only, minus some. Of hundreds of thousands of clones listed, roughly 95% are singletons. Source material: naive CD8+ T cells sorted from blood. All receptors come from a woman aged 30 to 39 in good health.

The chain is built from TRBV6-4 and TRBJ1-6, with D tentatively TRBD1 (6 bases). This CDR3 is 16 amino acids long. Trimming removed 6 bases at V and 10 bases at J, with 22 bases between. CDR1 is MRHNA, CDR2 SNTAGT, per germline. The CDR3 is CASRATGQLGASPLHF. The CDR3 DNA is TGTGCCAGCAGAGCGACAGGACAGCTTGGAGCCTCACCCCTCCACTTT.

The gene calls are TRBV10-1 and TRBJ2-7; D call uncertain. Germline V gene lookup returns CDR1 WNHNN and CDR2 SYGVQD (reference sequence). V lost 5 bases and J 3 bases, leaving 11 bases between the germline ends. CDR3 length: 13 amino acids. CDR3 residues: CASSSGTHYEQYF. CDR3 nucleotides: TGCGCCAGCAGTAGTGGAACACACTACGAGCAGTACTTC.

This clone was counted a single time. The CDR3 DNA reads TGCGCCAGCAGCCAAGAAATGGCGATGGGTAACACCATATATTTT. It encodes CASSQEMAMGNTIYF. The J gene is TRBJ1-3, the V gene TRBV4-1; D remains unclear. The ends were cut back, 0 bases at V and 7 bases at J, with 13 bases in the middle. The germline V gene encodes CDR1 MGHRA and CDR2 YSYEKL. This CDR3 region has 15 residues.

V usage is TRBV7-9 and J usage is TRBJ2-3, with 7 bases identical to TRBD2. CDR3 size: 16 residues. With 7 bases clipped from V and 3 bases from J, the junction kept 13 bases outside the gene matches. The germline CDR1 and CDR2 sequences are SEHNR and FQNEAQ (reference sequence). The CDR3 nucleotides are TGTGCCAGCACCATACCAGCGGGGATGAGGACAGATACGCAGTATTTT. Encoded protein: CASTIPAGMRTDTQYF.

V and J are TRBV29-1 and TRBJ2-7; 9 nucleotides line up with TRBD2. J was trimmed by 5 bases and V by 3 bases; bases with no gene match: 5. In germline, CDR1 is SQVTM, CDR2 ANQGSEA. The CDR3 loop spans 13 amino acids. CDR3 DNA sequence: TGCAGCGTTGAGGGCGGGAGGGCCAACGAGCAGTACTTC. Amino acid sequence: CSVEGGRANEQYF.

Of note for this clone: Additional DNA sequences in this sample encode the identical CDR3. V and J are TRBV4-1 and TRBJ2-1, with TRBD2 matching 10 bases. This CDR3 has 14 residues. In germline, CDR1 is MGHRA, CDR2 YSYEKL. V trimming: 4 bases; J trimming: 6 bases; junction bases outside the gene matches: 3. The CDR3 sequence: CASSPRTSGNEQFF. The DNA for the CDR3 is TGCGCCAGCAGCCCTCGGACTAGCGGCAATGAGCAGTTCTTC.

The chain is built from TRBV29-1 and TRBJ2-7, with 7 bases matching TRBD1. Germline V gene sequence: CDR1 SQVTM, CDR2 ANQGSEA. Losses at the gene ends were 4 bases for V and 4 bases for J; bases not matched to a gene: 7. The CDR3 runs 13 residues. The CDR3 sequence is CSVVRDRPYEQYF. CDR3 DNA sequence: TGCAGCGTTGTCAGGGACAGACCTTACGAGCAGTACTTC.

Only one count was recorded for this clone. The chain recombines TRBV27 with TRBJ1-5, with no clear D. Germline V gene sequence: CDR1 MNHEY, CDR2 SMNVEV (reference sequence). This CDR3 region has 15 residues. The V end lost 2 bases, the J end lost 3 bases, and 11 bases lay between the germline ends. The CDR3 nucleotides read TGTGCCAGCAGTTTAAGCCGAGGGAACAATCAGCCCCAGCATTTT. It is translated as CASSLSRGNNQPQHF.

This chain links TRBV7-6 with TRBJ2-7; 8 bases agree with TRBD1. V lost 5 bases and J lost 3; bases outside the gene matches: 9. The V gene's germline CDR1 is SGHVS and CDR2 FNYEAQ. The CDR3 extends over 15 amino acids. The CDR3 region is CASSPGTGTGYEQYF. CDR3 in DNA: TGTGCCAGCAGCCCCGGGACCGGGACAGGCTACGAGCAGTACTTC.

The rearrangement links TRBV6-5 to TRBJ1-2; D is perhaps TRBD1 (6 bases). Trimming stripped 2 bases from V and 3 bases from J, with 10 bases between. The CDR3 is made up of 14 amino acids. Germline V gene sequence: CDR1 MNHEY, CDR2 SVGAGI. CDR3 coding DNA: TGTGCCAGCAGTTACAGGGAGGGGGACTATGGCTACACCTTC. It specifies CASSYREGDYGYTF.

V usage is TRBV11-1 and J usage is TRBJ2-1; 7 nucleotides agree with TRBD2. After removal of 3 bases from V and 5 bases from J, the junction contained 7 bases not matched to a gene. Germline CDR1 reads SGHAT; CDR2 reads FQDESV (reference sequence). The CDR3 spans 15 residues. CDR3 region: CASSFFPAGNNEQFF. DNA of the CDR3: TGTGCCAGCAGCTTTTTCCCAGCGGGGAACAATGAGCAGTTCTTC.

V gene TRBV13 combines with J gene TRBJ1-2; tentatively, D is TRBD1 (6 bases). The V gene lost 0 bases and the J gene lost 4 bases, with 15 bases spanning the gap. The length of the CDR3 is 16 residues. Germline V gene lookup returns CDR1 PRHDT and CDR2 FYEKMQ (reference sequence). The CDR3 reads CASSLGKGVGSYGYTF. CDR3 in DNA: TGTGCCAGCAGCTTAGGGAAGGGGGTGGGAAGCTATGGCTACACCTTC.

J is TRBJ2-7 and V is TRBV6-1, with D unresolved. Germline V lookup: CDR1 MNHNS, CDR2 SASEGT. The CDR3 totals 16 residues. The germline V and J ends were trimmed by 0 bases and 2 bases, with 14 bases remaining between them. Written as DNA, the CDR3 is TGTGCCAGCAGTGAAGCGCTTCTAGAGAGGACCTACGAGCAGTACTTC. Translating it yields CASSEALLERTYEQYF.

As concerns this clone: An end of the junction differs from the germline gene, which may be a read error. The chain uses TRBV28 and TRBJ2-5; weak D call: TRBD1 (6 bases). Germline loops: CDR1 MDHEN, CDR2 SYDVKM. The CDR3 length is 11 residues. The CDR3 bases are TGTGCCAGCAGTTTCGGACAGACGCAGTACTTC. Translated, it gives CASSFGQTQYF.

In its sample, this clone was seen once. This chain uses TRBV27 with TRBJ2-3; D remains unclear. Trimming shortened V by 5 bases and J by 10 bases, and 19 bases separated the two germline ends. This CDR3 is 14 amino acids long. Germline V gene sequence: CDR1 MNHEY, CDR2 SMNVEV (reference sequence). CDR3: CASSGSATLGPQYF. The CDR3 nucleotides read TGTGCCAGCAGTGGATCAGCTACCCTCGGTCCGCAGTATTTT.

The chain is built from TRBV11-3 and TRBJ2-1; 9 nucleotides line up with TRBD2. The CDR3 totals 13 residues. Germline V gives CDR1 SGHNT, CDR2 YENEEA. J gave up 10 bases and V 4 bases, and 5 bases lay outside the gene matches. The CDR3 DNA reads TGTGCCAGCAGCTATAGCGGGAGAGGGGAGCAGTTCTTC. Protein: CASSYSGRGEQFF. Looking up the rest from reference TRBV11-3 and TRBJ2-1 gives the full variable domain: EAGVVQSPRYKIIEKKQPVAFWCNPISGHNTLYWYLQNLGQGPELLIRYENEEAVDDSQLPKDRFSAERLKGVDSTLKIQPAELGDSAVYLCASSYSGRGEQFFGPGTRLTVL.

This clone came up once. The rearrangement links TRBV6-5 to TRBJ2-2, with D perhaps given as TRBD1 or TRBD2 (5 bases each). V shed 6 bases and J shed 3 bases, with 11 bases lying between them. The CDR3 has 14 residues. Germline CDR1 and CDR2: MNHEY and SVGAGI. The CDR3 nucleotides read TGTGCCAGCAGCCCCGGGACCTACACCGGGGAGCTGTTTTTT. Translated, it gives CASSPGTYTGELFF.

The chain employs TRBV28 and TRBJ2-7, with 12 bases fitting TRBD2. CDR3 length: 16 amino acids. CDR1 is MDHEN, CDR2 SYDVKM, per germline. V lost 3 bases, J lost 1 base, and 4 bases stayed unmatched. CDR3 residues: CASSFLTSGSSYEQYF. The CDR3 DNA is TGTGCCAGCAGTTTCCTGACTAGCGGGAGTTCCTACGAGCAGTACTTC. Filled out from reference TRBV28 and TRBJ2-7, the complete variable domain reads DVKVTQSSRYLVKRTGEKVFLECVQDMDHENMFWYRQDPGLGLRLIYFSYDVKMKEKGDIPEGYSVSREKKERFSLILESASTNQTSMYLCASSFLTSGSSYEQYFGPGTRLTVT.

V usage is TRBV7-6 and J usage is TRBJ1-1, with a possible D match to TRBD1 (6 bases). The CDR3 runs 16 residues. V was clipped by 5 bases and J by 1 base, with 17 bases between them. The germline CDR1 and CDR2 sequences are SGHVS and FNYEAQ. The CDR3: CASSPMLGQKNTEAFF. CDR3 coding DNA: TGTGCCAGCAGCCCTATGCTCGGACAGAAGAACACTGAAGCTTTCTTT.

The chain links TRBV5-8 to TRBJ2-1, with TRBD2 identical over 7 bases. J was trimmed by 0 bases and V by 0 bases; bases with no gene match: 6. Germline loops: CDR1 SGHTS, CDR2 YDEGEE. The CDR3 is made up of 17 amino acids. The CDR3 protein is CASSLEASGSSYNEQFF. In DNA form, the CDR3 reads TGTGCCAGCAGCTTGGAGGCTAGCGGCAGCTCCTACAATGAGCAGTTCTTC.

V and J are TRBV4-1 and TRBJ2-7; D is uncertain. V was pared by 0 bases and J by 0 bases, with 15 bases between. This CDR3 region has 17 residues. The V gene's germline CDR1 is MGHRA and CDR2 YSYEKL. The CDR3 DNA reads as TGCGCCAGCAGCCAAGATGCGTCGGACCTGAGCTCCTACGAGCAGTACTTC. This codes for CASSQDASDLSSYEQYF.

The rearrangement joins TRBV12-1 to TRBJ2-1; the D call of TRBD2 is as the table states it, not checked on the DNA. TRBV12-1 is annotated as a pseudogene. The CDR3 runs to 14 residues. The CDR3 here is CASSFDHRGGEQFF. CDR3 coding DNA: TGTGCCAGCAGCTTTGACCATAGGGGAGGTGAGCAGTTCTTC.

As to this clone: Other DNA variants within this sample encode the same CDR3. The V and J genes are TRBV27 and TRBJ1-1; D is perhaps TRBD1 (6 bases). Trimming removed 2 bases at V and 2 bases at J, with 9 bases between. The CDR3 is made up of 14 amino acids. In germline, CDR1 is MNHEY, CDR2 SMNVEV (reference sequence). The CDR3 sequence is CASSLRTANTEAFF. DNA of the CDR3: TGTGCCAGCAGTTTAAGGACAGCCAACACTGAAGCTTTCTTT.

The chain couples TRBV6-5 to TRBJ2-1; the D is unclear. CDR3 size: 14 residues. Trimming pared 6 bases from V and 5 bases from J, leaving 14 bases between. Germline assignment: CDR1 MNHEY and CDR2 SVGAGI. CDR3: CASSPLTQDNEQFF. CDR3 DNA sequence: TGTGCCAGCAGCCCACTTACGCAGGACAATGAGCAGTTCTTC.

The rearrangement links TRBV19 to TRBJ2-1, with 7 bases that match TRBD2. The length of the CDR3 is 16 residues. Germline trimming cut 3 bases from V and 7 bases from J; bases unmatched to any gene: 12. Germline-derived CDR1 and CDR2 are LNHDA and SQIVND (reference sequence). Here the CDR3 reads CASSIGLAETGNEQFF. CDR3 DNA sequence: TGTGCCAGTAGTATTGGTCTAGCGGAGACGGGTAATGAGCAGTTCTTC.